The rows below give T cell receptor beta chains drawn from one sample of a study of blood T cell repertoires in COVID-19. Clones were read by immunoSEQ multiplex PCR, and TCRdb kept only the in-frame ones, dropping some. The sample lists 150,000 to 200,000 clones; 70% to 90% were seen once. The sequenced material came from peripheral blood. Receptors were obtained from a man aged 18 to 35 with acute or convalescent COVID-19. Both conserved end residues are part of each CDR3.

>TRBV7-3|14|TRBJ2-2
CASSLDRETGELFF
>TRBV12-3/TRBV12-4|13|TRBJ1-1
CASSLQVNTEAFF
>TRBV28|15|TRBJ2-5
CASRTDRNPRETQYF
>TRBV24-1|14|TRBJ1-2
CATSDNRMAYGYTF
>TRBV7-3|17|TRBJ2-5
CASSLGGGGMYQETQYF
>TRBV6-5|15|TRBJ2-7
CASTAEGGNSYEQYF
>TRBV24-1|18|TRBJ2-3
CATSQPWAGRLRTDTQYF
>TRBV2|14|TRBJ1-6
CASIESSYNSPLHF
>TRBV24-1|16|TRBJ2-7
CATVPPLARGAYEQYF
>TRBV4-1|17|TRBJ2-2
CASSQGLAGVMAGELFF
>TRBV12-3/TRBV12-4|13|TRBJ2-7
CASSFQVGYEQYF
>TRBV7-9|15|TRBJ2-7
CASSLALGASYEQYF
>TRBV7-2|17|TRBJ1-3
CASSPHARGEGGNTIYF
>TRBV2|13|TRBJ1-1
CASRPQGATEAFF